The clone carrying this TCR beta chain was detected a few times. These data originate in a study of molecular identifiers for immune sequencing clone quantification. TCRdb recomputed calls from the PCR reads with MiXCR, one row per CDR3 protein. This sample has 490,000 or so distinct CDR3 sequences, with 20% to 25% found just once. The germline V gene has CDR1 DFQATT and CDR2 SNEGSKA (reference sequence). The V and J ends lost 5 bases and 0 bases respectively, with 11 bases between them. There are 13 residues in the CDR3. The V and J genes are TRBV20-1 and TRBJ2-7; D unresolved. The TCR originated in a human donor in good health. Some libraries in this study had Jurkat cell RNA spiked in. The sample taken for sequencing was naive CD8+ T cells from blood, with Jurkat cell RNA spiked in. Regarding subset: FACS-sorted CD8+CD4-CCR7+CD45RA+ naive T cells. CDR3 sequence (DNA): TGCAGTGCTTACACAGAGAGCTCCTACGAGCAGTACTTC. Amino acids: CSAYTESSYEQYF.